This TCR beta chain was profiled in a study of T cell changes during pregnancy in multiple sclerosis. Trimming stripped 1 base from V and 11 bases from J, with 17 bases between. The CDR3 sequence is 14 residues long. The germline V gene has CDR1 SGHTA and CDR2 FQGNSA. Produced via immunoSEQ multiplex PCR; TCRdb's table is partial and in-frame only. The sample shows around 60,000 clones, just over 90% of them seen only once. Sequenced here: CD4+ T cells from peripheral blood mononuclear cells, sampled before pregnancy. V usage is TRBV7-2 and J usage is TRBJ1-1; no firm D call. This receptor was taken from a female donor with multiple sclerosis, enrolled in a pregnancy study. CDR3 nucleotide sequence: TGTGCCAGCAGCTTAGAGAGGTCGGCGCCGGCGGCTTTCTTT. It is translated as CASSLERSAPAAFF.